The rows below give T cell receptor beta chains drawn from one sample of a study of T cell responses to AZD1222 COVID-19 vaccine. The protocol was immunoSEQ multiplex PCR, while the TCRdb copy is restricted to in-frame clones and leaves out a portion. The data show 100,000 to 130,000 clones, roughly 87% seen once. The specimen comprised peripheral blood, sampled on day 0 of AZD1222 vaccination. The receptors were sampled from an adult in good health. CDR3s include the opening cysteine and the closing phenylalanine or tryptophan. Each record gives: J gene, D gene, clone size, CDR3 length, V gene, CDR3 DNA, CDR3 protein. A D gene is named only where the DNA matches it firmly. Where a row states a size, it is once, few, many or the class of an expanded clone; other rows omit it.

>TRBJ1-3|TRBD1|NA|14|TRBV4-2
TGTGCCAGCAGCTCCGACAGGGAGGGAAACACCATATATTTT
CASSSDREGNTIYF
>TRBJ1-1|NA|NA|16|TRBV4-1
TGCGCCAGCAGCCAAGTAGTCCAGGCCGTAAGCACTGAAGCTTTCTTT
CASSQVVQAVSTEAFF
>TRBJ2-5|TRBD2|NA|18|TRBV9
TGTGCCAGCAGCGCCCTAGGGGGGGCGGGAGGAGGCCAAGAGACCCAGTACTTC
CASSALGGAGGGQETQYF
>TRBJ2-7|NA|NA|15|TRBV4-3
TGCGCCAGCAGCCAAAGCCGAAGAGGCTCCTACGAGCAGTACTTC
CASSQSRRGSYEQYF
>TRBJ2-3|TRBD2|NA|17|TRBV25-1
TGTGCCAGCAGTAGCTTTAGGACTAGCGGGGGCACAGATACGCAGTATTTT
CASSSFRTSGGTDTQYF
>TRBJ1-5|TRBD1|NA|13|TRBV12-3/TRBV12-4
TGTGCCAGCAGTCAGGGGGCATATCAGCCCCAGCATTTT
CASSQGAYQPQHF
>TRBJ1-2|NA|NA|14|TRBV6-2/TRBV6-3
TGTGCCAGCAGTTACACCCTTACAGTGTATGGCTACACCTTC
CASSYTLTVYGYTF
>TRBJ1-6|NA|NA|16|TRBV30
TGTGCCTGGACCCGGGAGGAAAGCTCCTATAATTCACCCCTCCACTTT
CAWTREESSYNSPLHF
>TRBJ1-1|NA|once|15|TRBV11-1
TGTGCCAGCAGCCCATCCCAGCCTCTGAACACTGAAGCTTTCTTT
CASSPSQPLNTEAFF
>TRBJ2-1|TRBD1|NA|12|TRBV24-1
TGTGCCACCAGTGACCCGGGACAGCTTCAGTTCTTC
CATSDPGQLQFF
>TRBJ2-3|NA|NA|14|TRBV5-4
TGTGCCAGCAGCTTGGCGGCCGACACAGATACGCAGTATTTT
CASSLAADTDTQYF
>TRBJ1-5|NA|NA|14|TRBV6-2/TRBV6-3
TGTGCCAGCAGTTTACAGGGTAGCAATCAGCCCCAGCATTTT
CASSLQGSNQPQHF
>TRBJ1-1|NA|NA|15|TRBV5-4
TGTGCCAGCAGCTTGACAGCCGACCCTTTCTCTGAAGCTTTCTTT
CASSLTADPFSEAFF
>TRBJ2-3|TRBD2|NA|14|TRBV14
TGTGCCAGCAGCCGCGGACTAGCGGGAGGTACGCAGTATTTT
CASSRGLAGGTQYF
>TRBJ2-2|TRBD1|NA|15|TRBV7-6
TGTGCCAGCAGCTTAGGACAGGGGGGTGCCGGGGAGCTGTTTTTT
CASSLGQGGAGELFF
>TRBJ1-1|NA|NA|16|TRBV7-3
TGTGCCAGCAGCCCCGGACATACGGTCCCGAACACTGAAGCTTTCTTT
CASSPGHTVPNTEAFF